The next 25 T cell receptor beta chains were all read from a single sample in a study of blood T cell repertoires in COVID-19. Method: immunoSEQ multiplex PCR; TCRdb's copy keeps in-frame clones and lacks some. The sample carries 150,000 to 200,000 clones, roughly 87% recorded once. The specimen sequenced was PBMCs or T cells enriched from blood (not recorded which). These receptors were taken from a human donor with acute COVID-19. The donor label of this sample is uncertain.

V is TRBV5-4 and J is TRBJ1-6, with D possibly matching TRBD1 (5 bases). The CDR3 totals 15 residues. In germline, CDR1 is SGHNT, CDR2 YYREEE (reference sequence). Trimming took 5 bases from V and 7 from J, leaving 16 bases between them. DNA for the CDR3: TGTGCCAGCAGACAGGCGTTGCAAGGGAATTCACCCCTCCACTTT. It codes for CASRQALQGNSPLHF.

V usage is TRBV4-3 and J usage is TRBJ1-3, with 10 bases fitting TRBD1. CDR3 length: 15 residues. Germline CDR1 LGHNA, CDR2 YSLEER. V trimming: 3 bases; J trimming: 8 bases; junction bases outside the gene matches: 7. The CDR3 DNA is TGCGCCAGCAGCCAGGACAGGGGGATATCGGACACCATATATTTT. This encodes CASSQDRGISDTIYF.

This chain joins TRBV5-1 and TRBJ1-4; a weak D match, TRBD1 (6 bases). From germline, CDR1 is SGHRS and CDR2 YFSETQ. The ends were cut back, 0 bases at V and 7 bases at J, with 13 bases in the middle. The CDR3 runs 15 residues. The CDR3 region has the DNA TGCGCCAGCAGCTTGGCCCCAGGGGTGGGTGAAAAACTGTTTTTT. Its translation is CASSLAPGVGEKLFF.

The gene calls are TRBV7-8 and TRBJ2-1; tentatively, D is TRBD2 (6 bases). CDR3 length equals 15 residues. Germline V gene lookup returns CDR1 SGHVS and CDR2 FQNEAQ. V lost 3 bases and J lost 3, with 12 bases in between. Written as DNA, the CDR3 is TGTGCCAGCAGCTTTGGTGTTAGCGGCTACAATGAGCAGTTCTTC. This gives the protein CASSFGVSGYNEQFF.

This chain's CDR3 is CASSLALRRSEAKNIQYF. Written as DNA, the CDR3 is TGCGCCAGCAGCTTGGCCTTACGGCGGTCTGAAGCCAAAAACATTCAGTACTTC. The chain combines TRBV5-1 with TRBJ2-4, with D unresolved. Per germline, CDR1 SGHRS and CDR2 YFSETQ. Between the trimmed V and J ends, which lost 0 bases and 0 bases, there was a span of 16 bases. The CDR3 covers 18 residues.

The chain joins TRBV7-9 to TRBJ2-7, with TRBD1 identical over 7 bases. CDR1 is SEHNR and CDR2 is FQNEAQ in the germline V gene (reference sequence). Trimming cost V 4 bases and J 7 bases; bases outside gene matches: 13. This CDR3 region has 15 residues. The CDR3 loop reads CASSSGSGTDREQYF. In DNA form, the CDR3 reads TGTGCCAGCAGCTCGGGCTCCGGGACAGATAGGGAGCAGTACTTC.

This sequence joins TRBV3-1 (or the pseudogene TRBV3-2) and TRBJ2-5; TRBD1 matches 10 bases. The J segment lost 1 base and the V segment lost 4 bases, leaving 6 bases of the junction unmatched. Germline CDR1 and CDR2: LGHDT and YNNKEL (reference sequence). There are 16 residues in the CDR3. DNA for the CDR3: TGTGCCAGCAGCCCCCTTGGACAGGGGGGCCAAGAGACCCAGTACTTC. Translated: CASSPLGQGGQETQYF.

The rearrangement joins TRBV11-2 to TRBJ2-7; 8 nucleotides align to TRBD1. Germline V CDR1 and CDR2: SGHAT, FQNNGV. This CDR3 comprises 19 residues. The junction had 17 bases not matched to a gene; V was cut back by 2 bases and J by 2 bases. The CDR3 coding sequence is TGTGCCAGCAGCTTATCAACGGGACAGGCGGTGGGGGTAGCCTACGAGCAGTACTTC. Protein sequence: CASSLSTGQAVGVAYEQYF.

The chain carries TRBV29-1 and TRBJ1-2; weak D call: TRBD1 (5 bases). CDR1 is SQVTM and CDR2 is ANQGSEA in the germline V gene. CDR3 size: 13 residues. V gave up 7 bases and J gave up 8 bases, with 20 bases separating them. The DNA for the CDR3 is TGCAGCGCAGTACTCGCCAGGGATAGAGGCTACACCTTC. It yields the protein CSAVLARDRGYTF.

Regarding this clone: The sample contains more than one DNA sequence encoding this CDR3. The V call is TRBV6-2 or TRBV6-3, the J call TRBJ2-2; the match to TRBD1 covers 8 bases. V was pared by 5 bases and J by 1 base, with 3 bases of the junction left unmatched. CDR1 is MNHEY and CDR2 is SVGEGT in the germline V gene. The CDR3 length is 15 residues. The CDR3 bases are TGTGCCAGCAGTCACGGACAGGGGAACACCGGGGAGCTGTTTTTT. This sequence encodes CASSHGQGNTGELFF.

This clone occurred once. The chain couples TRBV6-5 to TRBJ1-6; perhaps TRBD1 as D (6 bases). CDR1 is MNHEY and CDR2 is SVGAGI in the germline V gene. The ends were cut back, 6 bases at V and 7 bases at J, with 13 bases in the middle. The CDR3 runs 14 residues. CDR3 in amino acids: CASRARGGNSPLHF. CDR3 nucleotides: TGTGCCAGCAGAGCCAGGGGCGGAAATTCACCCCTCCACTTT.

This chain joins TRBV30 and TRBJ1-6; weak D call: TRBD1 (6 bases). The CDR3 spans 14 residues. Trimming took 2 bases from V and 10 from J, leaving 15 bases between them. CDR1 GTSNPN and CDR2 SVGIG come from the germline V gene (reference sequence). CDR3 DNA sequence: TGTGCCTGGAGTCGTGGTCAACAGGGATCACCCCTCCACTTT. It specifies CAWSRGQQGSPLHF. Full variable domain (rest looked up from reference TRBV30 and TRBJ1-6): SQTIHQWPATLVQPVGSPLSLECTVEGTSNPNLYWYRQAAGRGLQLLFYSVGIGQISSEVPQNLSASRPQDRQFILSSKKLLLSDSGFYLCAWSRGQQGSPLHFGNGTRLTVT.

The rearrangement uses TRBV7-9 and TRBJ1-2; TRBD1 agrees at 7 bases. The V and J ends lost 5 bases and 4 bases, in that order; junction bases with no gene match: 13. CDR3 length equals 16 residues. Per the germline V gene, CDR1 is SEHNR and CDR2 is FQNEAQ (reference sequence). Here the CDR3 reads CASSLDRAGVSYGYTF. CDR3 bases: TGTGCCAGCAGCCTAGACAGGGCGGGAGTGAGCTATGGCTACACCTTC. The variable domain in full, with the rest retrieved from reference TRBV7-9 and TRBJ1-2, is DTGVSQNPRHKITKRGQNVTFRCDPISEHNRLYWYRQTLGQGPEFLTYFQNEAQLEKSRLLSDRFSAERPKGSFSTLEIQRTEQGDSAMYLCASSLDRAGVSYGYTFGSGTRLTVV.

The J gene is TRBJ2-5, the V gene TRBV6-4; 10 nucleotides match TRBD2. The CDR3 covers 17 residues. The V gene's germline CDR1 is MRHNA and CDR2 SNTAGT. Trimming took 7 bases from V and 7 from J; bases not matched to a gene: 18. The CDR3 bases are TGTGCCAGCACCTCCGTCTTGAGCGGGGGGGGTTGTGTGACCCAGTACTTC. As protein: CASTSVLSGGGCVTQYF.

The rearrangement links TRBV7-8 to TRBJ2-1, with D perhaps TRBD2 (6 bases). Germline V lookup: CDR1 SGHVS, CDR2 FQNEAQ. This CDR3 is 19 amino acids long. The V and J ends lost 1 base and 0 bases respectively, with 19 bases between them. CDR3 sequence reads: CASSLVRVAAQNSYNEQFF. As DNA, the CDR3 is TGTGCCAGCAGCTTAGTAAGGGTAGCGGCCCAGAACTCCTACAATGAGCAGTTCTTC.

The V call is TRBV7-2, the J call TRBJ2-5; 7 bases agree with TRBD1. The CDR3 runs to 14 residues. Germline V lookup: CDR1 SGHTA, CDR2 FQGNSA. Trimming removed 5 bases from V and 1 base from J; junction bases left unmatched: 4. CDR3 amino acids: CASSQQGIQETQYF. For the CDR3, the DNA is TGTGCCAGCAGCCAACAGGGGATCCAAGAGACCCAGTACTTC.

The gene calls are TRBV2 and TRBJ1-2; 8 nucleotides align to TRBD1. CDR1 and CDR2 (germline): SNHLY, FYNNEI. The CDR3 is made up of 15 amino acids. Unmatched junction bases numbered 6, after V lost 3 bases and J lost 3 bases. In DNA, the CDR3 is TGTGCCAGCAGTGAGACAGGGGCCGACTACTATGGCTACACCTTC. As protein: CASSETGADYYGYTF.

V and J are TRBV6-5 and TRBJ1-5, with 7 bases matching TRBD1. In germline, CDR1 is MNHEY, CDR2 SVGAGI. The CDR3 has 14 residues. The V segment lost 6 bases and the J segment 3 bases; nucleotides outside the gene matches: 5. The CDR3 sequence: CASRLGGNNQPQHF. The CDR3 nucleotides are TGTGCCAGCAGACTAGGGGGCAACAATCAGCCCCAGCATTTT.

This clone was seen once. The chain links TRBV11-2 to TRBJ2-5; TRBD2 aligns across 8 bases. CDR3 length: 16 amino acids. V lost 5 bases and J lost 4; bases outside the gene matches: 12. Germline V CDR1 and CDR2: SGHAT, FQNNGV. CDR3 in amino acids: CASSHLKRGRLETQYF. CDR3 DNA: TGTGCCAGCAGCCATCTGAAGCGGGGGAGATTAGAGACCCAGTACTTC.

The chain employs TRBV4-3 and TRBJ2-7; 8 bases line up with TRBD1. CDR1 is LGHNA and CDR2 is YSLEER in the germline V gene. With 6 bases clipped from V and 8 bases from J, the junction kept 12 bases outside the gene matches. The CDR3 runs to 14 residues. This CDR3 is CASRGRQGAYKQYF. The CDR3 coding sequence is TGCGCCAGCAGGGGGAGGCAGGGGGCGTATAAGCAGTACTTC.

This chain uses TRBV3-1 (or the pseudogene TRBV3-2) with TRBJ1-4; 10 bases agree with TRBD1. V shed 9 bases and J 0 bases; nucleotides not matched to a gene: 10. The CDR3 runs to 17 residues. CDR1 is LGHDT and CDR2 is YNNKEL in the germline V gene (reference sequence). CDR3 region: CASLPGDRGSTNEKLFF. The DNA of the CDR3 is TGTGCCAGTCTGCCAGGGGACAGGGGATCAACTAATGAAAAACTGTTTTTT.

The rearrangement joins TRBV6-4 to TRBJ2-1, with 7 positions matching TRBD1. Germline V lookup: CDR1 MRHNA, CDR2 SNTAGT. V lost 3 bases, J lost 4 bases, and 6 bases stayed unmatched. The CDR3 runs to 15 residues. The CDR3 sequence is CASSELAGGYNEQFF. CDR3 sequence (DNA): TGTGCCAGCAGTGAGTTGGCAGGGGGTTACAATGAGCAGTTCTTC.

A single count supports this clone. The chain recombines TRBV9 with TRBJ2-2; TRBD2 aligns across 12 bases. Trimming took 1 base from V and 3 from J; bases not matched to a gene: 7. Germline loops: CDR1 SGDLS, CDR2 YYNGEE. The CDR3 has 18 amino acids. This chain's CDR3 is CASSVRVLAGGHTGELFF. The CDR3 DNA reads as TGTGCCAGCAGCGTACGTGTGCTAGCGGGGGGGCACACCGGGGAGCTGTTTTTT.

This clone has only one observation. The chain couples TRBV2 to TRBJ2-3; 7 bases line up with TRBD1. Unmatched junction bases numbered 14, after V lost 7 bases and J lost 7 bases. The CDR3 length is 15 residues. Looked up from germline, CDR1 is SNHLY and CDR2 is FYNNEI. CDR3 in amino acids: CASTASKGGGYTQYF. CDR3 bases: TGTGCCAGCACGGCGTCAAAAGGGGGCGGGTATACGCAGTATTTT.

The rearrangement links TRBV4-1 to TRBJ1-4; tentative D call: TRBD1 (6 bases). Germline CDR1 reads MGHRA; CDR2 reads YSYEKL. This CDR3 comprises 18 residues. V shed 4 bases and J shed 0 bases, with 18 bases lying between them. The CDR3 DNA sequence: TGCGCCAGCAGCCGCCTCCTAGGGGGTATAGCAACTAATGAAAAACTGTTTTTT. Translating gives CASSRLLGGIATNEKLFF.